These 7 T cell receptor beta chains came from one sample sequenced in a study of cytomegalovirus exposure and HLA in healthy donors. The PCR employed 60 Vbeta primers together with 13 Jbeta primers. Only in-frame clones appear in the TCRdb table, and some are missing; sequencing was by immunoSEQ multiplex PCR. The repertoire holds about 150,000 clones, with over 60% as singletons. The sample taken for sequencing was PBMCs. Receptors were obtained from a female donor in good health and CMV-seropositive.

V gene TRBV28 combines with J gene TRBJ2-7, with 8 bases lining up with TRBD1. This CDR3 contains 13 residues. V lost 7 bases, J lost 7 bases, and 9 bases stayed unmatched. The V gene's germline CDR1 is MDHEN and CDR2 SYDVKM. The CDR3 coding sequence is TGTGCCAGCACCCTGGGACAGGCGCTGGAGCAGTACTTC. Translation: CASTLGQALEQYF.

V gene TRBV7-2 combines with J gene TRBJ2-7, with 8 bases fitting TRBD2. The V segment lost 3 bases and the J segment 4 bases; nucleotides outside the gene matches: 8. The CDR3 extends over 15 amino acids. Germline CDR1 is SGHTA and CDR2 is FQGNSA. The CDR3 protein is CASSLSGTSMYEQYF. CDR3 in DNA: TGTGCCAGCAGCTTGAGCGGGACTAGTATGTACGAGCAGTACTTC.

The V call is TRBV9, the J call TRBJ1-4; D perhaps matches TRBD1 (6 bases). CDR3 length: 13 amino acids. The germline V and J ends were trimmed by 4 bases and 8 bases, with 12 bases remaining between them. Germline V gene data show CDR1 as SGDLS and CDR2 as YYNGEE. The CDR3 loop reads CASSRGIGEKLFF. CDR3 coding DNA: TGTGCCAGCAGCAGGGGGATCGGAGAAAAACTGTTTTTT.

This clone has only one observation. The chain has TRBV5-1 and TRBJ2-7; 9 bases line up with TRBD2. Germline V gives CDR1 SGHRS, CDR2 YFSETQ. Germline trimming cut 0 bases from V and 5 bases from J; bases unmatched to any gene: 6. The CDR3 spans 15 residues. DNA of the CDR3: TGCGCCAGCAGCTTGGTGGCGGGAGGGCGAAACGAGCAGTACTTC. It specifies CASSLVAGGRNEQYF.

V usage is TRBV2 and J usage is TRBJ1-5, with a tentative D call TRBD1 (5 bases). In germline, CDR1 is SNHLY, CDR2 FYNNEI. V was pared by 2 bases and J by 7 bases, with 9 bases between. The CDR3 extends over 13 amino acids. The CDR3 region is CASSEQGLQPQHF. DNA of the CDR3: TGTGCCAGCAGTGAACAGGGCTTACAGCCCCAGCATTTT.

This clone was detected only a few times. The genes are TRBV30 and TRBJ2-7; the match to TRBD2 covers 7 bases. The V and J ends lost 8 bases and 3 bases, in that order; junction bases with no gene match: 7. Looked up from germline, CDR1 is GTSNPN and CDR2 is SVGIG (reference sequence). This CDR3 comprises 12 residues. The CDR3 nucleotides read TGTGCCGGAGAGGGACTATACTACGAGCAGTACTTC. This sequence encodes CAGEGLYYEQYF.

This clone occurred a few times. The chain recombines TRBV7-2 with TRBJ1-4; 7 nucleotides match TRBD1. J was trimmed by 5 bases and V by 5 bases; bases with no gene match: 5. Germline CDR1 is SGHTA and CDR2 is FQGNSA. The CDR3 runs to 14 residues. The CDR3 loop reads CASSPGTENEKLFF. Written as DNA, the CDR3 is TGTGCCAGCAGCCCTGGGACAGAAAATGAAAAACTGTTTTTT.